These 28 T cell receptor beta chains originate from one sample sequenced in a study of blood T cell repertoires in COVID-19. Method: immunoSEQ multiplex PCR; TCRdb's copy keeps in-frame clones and lacks some. The table shows 130,000 to 150,000 clones, with around nine tenths occurring only once. The specimen was peripheral blood. These receptors were obtained from a human donor in a cohort sampled during active COVID-19.

This chain uses TRBV12-5 with TRBJ1-2; the D gene is possibly TRBD1 (5 bases). From germline, CDR1 is LGHNT and CDR2 FRNRAP. The germline V and J ends were trimmed by 0 bases and 7 bases, with 18 bases remaining between them. CDR3 length: 16 amino acids. The DNA of the CDR3 is TGTGCTAGTGGTTTGGTCCTGGGGCGACACCCATCTGGCTACACCTTC. The encoded protein is CASGLVLGRHPSGYTF.

This clone was counted a few times. The chain links TRBV19 to TRBJ1-1, with 12 bases lining up with TRBD1. After removal of 10 bases from V and 1 base from J, the junction contained 7 bases not matched to a gene. Germline assignment: CDR1 LNHDA and CDR2 SQIVND (reference sequence). CDR3 size: 15 residues. CDR3 nucleotides: TGTGCCACTAGGGACAGGGGGCTCACGAACACTGAAGCTTTCTTT. This translates into CATRDRGLTNTEAFF. The full variable domain, rest sourced from reference TRBV19 and TRBJ1-1, is DGGITQSPKYLFRKEGQNVTLSCEQNLNHDAMYWYRQDPGQGLRLIYYSQIVNDFQKGDIAEGYSVSREKKESFPLTVTSAQKNPTAFYLCATRDRGLTNTEAFFGQGTRLTVV.

V gene TRBV7-2 combines with J gene TRBJ2-3; TRBD2 matches 9 bases. The junction had 6 bases not matched to a gene; V was cut back by 2 bases and J by 6 bases. Looked up from germline, CDR1 is SGHTA and CDR2 is FQGNSA. This CDR3 region has 15 residues. The CDR3 sequence is CASSLRGGAWDTQYF. In DNA form, the CDR3 reads TGTGCCAGCAGCTTACGCGGGGGGGCTTGGGATACGCAGTATTTT.

This clone was seen a few times. The chain couples TRBV7-3 to TRBJ2-2; possibly TRBD1 for D (5 bases). Germline CDR1 and CDR2: SGHTA and FQGTGA. The CDR3 has 13 residues. V shed 5 bases and J shed 6 bases, with 10 bases lying between them. For the CDR3, the DNA is TGTGCCAGCAGCCAAGGGGTTCCCGGGGAGCTGTTTTTT. Encoded protein: CASSQGVPGELFF.

This chain links TRBV5-4 with TRBJ2-7; D gene unclear. This CDR3 has 14 amino acids. Trimming shortened V by 4 bases and J by 0 bases, and 11 bases separated the two germline ends. The V gene's germline CDR1 is SGHNT and CDR2 YYREEE (reference sequence). This chain's CDR3 is CASSEPYSSYEQYF. In DNA form, the CDR3 reads TGTGCCAGCAGCGAGCCCTATAGCTCCTACGAGCAGTACTTC. Drawing the rest from reference TRBV5-4 and TRBJ2-7, the complete variable domain is ETGVTQSPTHLIKTRGQQVTLRCSSQSGHNTVSWYQQALGQGPQFIFQYYREEENGRGNFPPRFSGLQFPNYSSELNVNALELDDSALYLCASSEPYSSYEQYFGPGTRLTVT.

The chain combines TRBV3-1 (or the pseudogene TRBV3-2) with TRBJ2-1; D is possibly TRBD2 (6 bases). Trimming removed 0 bases from V and 4 bases from J, with 10 bases in between. The CDR3 sequence is 15 residues long. Looked up from germline, CDR1 is LGHDT and CDR2 is YNNKEL (reference sequence). The DNA for the CDR3 is TGTGCCAGCAGCCAAGACCAGGAGGGGTACAATGAGCAGTTCTTC. Protein: CASSQDQEGYNEQFF.

The chain uses TRBV3-1 (or the pseudogene TRBV3-2) and TRBJ2-1; TRBD2 aligns across 11 bases. The ends lost 8 bases at V and 7 bases at J; junction bases unmatched: 7. Looked up from germline, CDR1 is LGHDT and CDR2 is YNNKEL (reference sequence). CDR3 length: 14 residues. The CDR3 here is CASSSGGLRNEQFF. The CDR3 coding sequence is TGTGCCAGCTCTAGCGGGGGGCTCAGGAATGAGCAGTTCTTC.

The chain carries TRBV2 and TRBJ1-5; 7 bases line up with TRBD1. Germline V lookup: CDR1 SNHLY, CDR2 FYNNEI. V was clipped by 6 bases and J by 3 bases; unmatched bases: 8. The CDR3 runs 15 residues. The DNA for the CDR3 is TGTGCCAGCAGAGAGCAGGGGGGAGCCAATCAGCCCCAGCATTTT. Its protein product is CASREQGGANQPQHF.

V is TRBV4-1 and J is TRBJ2-7; the D is unclear. The germline V gene encodes CDR1 MGHRA and CDR2 YSYEKL. Trimming took 0 bases from V and 3 from J, leaving 6 bases between them. This CDR3 spans 13 amino acids. The DNA of the CDR3 is TGCGCCAGCAGCCAAGATCGAGGCTACGAGCAGTACTTC. Amino acid sequence: CASSQDRGYEQYF.

The V call is TRBV9, the J call TRBJ2-5; possibly TRBD2 for D (6 bases). The CDR3 length is 14 residues. V lost 3 bases to trimming and J lost 1 base, with 10 bases between them. The germline V gene encodes CDR1 SGDLS and CDR2 YYNGEE. This chain's CDR3 is CASSGGLFQETQYF. The CDR3 bases are TGTGCCAGCAGCGGGGGACTTTTCCAAGAGACCCAGTACTTC.

This clone was detected only once. The gene calls are TRBV5-8 and TRBJ2-1, with D perhaps TRBD1 (5 bases). The CDR3 is 13 residues long. Trimming pared 5 bases from V and 3 bases from J, leaving 9 bases between. CDR1 is SGHTS and CDR2 is YDEGEE in the germline V gene. The CDR3 loop reads CASRGTGYNEQFF. CDR3 sequence (DNA): TGTGCCAGCAGGGGTACAGGCTACAATGAGCAGTTCTTC. The variable domain in full, with the rest retrieved from reference TRBV5-8 and TRBJ2-1, is EAGVTQSPTHLIKTRGQQATLRCSPISGHTSVYWYQQALGLGLQFLLWYDEGEERNRGNFPPRFSGRQFPNYSSELNVNALELEDSALYLCASRGTGYNEQFFGPGTRLTVL.

This chain uses TRBV28 with TRBJ2-7, with TRBD1 as a possible D gene (6 bases). V lost 6 bases and J lost 0, with 15 bases in between. Germline CDR1 reads MDHEN; CDR2 reads SYDVKM. This CDR3 is built from 15 residues. The CDR3 DNA follows: TGTGCCAGCAGATCCTTCCCGGACAGCTCCTACGAGCAGTACTTC. Its protein is CASRSFPDSSYEQYF.

V gene TRBV2 combines with J gene TRBJ1-1, with unresolved D. The length of the CDR3 is 13 residues. V was pared by 5 bases and J by 0 bases, with 7 bases between. The germline CDR1 and CDR2 sequences are SNHLY and FYNNEI. The CDR3 bases are TGTGCCAGCAGTAACAGTGTGAACACTGAAGCTTTCTTT. Its protein product is CASSNSVNTEAFF.

In this sample, this clone turned up once. The chain has TRBV21-1 and TRBJ2-3; the table's TRBD2 call for D was not verified on the DNA. TRBV21-1 is a listed pseudogene. CDR3 length: 18 amino acids. The CDR3 loop is CASSLVLAGEGSTDTQYF. The CDR3 nucleotides are TGTGCCAGCAGCCTCGTATTAGCGGGGGAGGGAAGCACAGATACGCAGTATTTT.

The chain recombines TRBV3-1 (or the pseudogene TRBV3-2) with TRBJ1-2; D is unclear. The CDR3 runs to 13 residues. Trimming took off 4 bases at V and 6 bases at J, with 12 bases between the two ends. CDR1 and CDR2 from the germline V gene are LGHDT and YNNKEL (reference sequence). CDR3 DNA: TGTGCCAGCAGCCGGCAGAGGAATGATGGCTACACCTTC. Its protein is CASSRQRNDGYTF.

This clone appeared a few times. The genes are TRBV18 and TRBJ1-2; 11 bases are a match to TRBD1. Germline trimming cut 1 base from V and 4 bases from J; bases unmatched to any gene: 8. This CDR3 is built from 17 residues. Germline V gives CDR1 KGHSH, CDR2 LQKENI. This chain's CDR3 is CASSPRGQGADSYGYTF. The CDR3 DNA sequence: TGTGCCAGCTCACCACGTGGACAGGGGGCGGATAGCTATGGCTACACCTTC.

The chain joins TRBV28 to TRBJ1-3; maybe TRBD1 (6 bases). V was clipped by 5 bases and J by 0 bases, with 17 bases between them. The germline CDR1 and CDR2 sequences are MDHEN and SYDVKM. The CDR3 covers 17 residues. The CDR3 loop reads CASSAQGFGFSGNTIYF. For the CDR3, the DNA is TGTGCCAGCAGTGCACAGGGATTTGGCTTCTCTGGAAACACCATATATTTT.

The chain uses TRBV5-1 and TRBJ2-2, with 7 bases fitting TRBD1. Germline assignment: CDR1 SGHRS and CDR2 YFSETQ. V lost 4 bases and J lost 3; bases outside the gene matches: 9. The CDR3 totals 16 residues. CDR3 sequence (DNA): TGCGCCAGCAGCGGCGAGGGGACAGTCGACACCGGGGAGCTGTTTTTT. This encodes CASSGEGTVDTGELFF.

J is TRBJ2-1 and V is TRBV27, with 11 bases fitting TRBD2. The germline V gene encodes CDR1 MNHEY and CDR2 SMNVEV (reference sequence). Trimming cost V 2 bases and J 9 bases; bases outside gene matches: 6. The CDR3 consists of 15 residues. This chain's CDR3 is CASSLVSGGGGEQFF. CDR3 sequence (DNA): TGTGCCAGCAGTTTAGTTAGCGGGGGGGGCGGTGAGCAGTTCTTC.

This clone was counted a single time. The rearrangement links TRBV4-3 to TRBJ1-4; the D gene is possibly TRBD1 (6 bases). Trimming cost V 0 bases and J 4 bases, with 9 bases left between them. Germline loops: CDR1 LGHNA, CDR2 YSLEER. This CDR3 is 15 amino acids long. CDR3 sequence: CASSQEFRGNEKLFF. Here the CDR3 DNA reads TGCGCCAGCAGCCAAGAGTTCAGGGGTAATGAAAAACTGTTTTTT.

The chain links TRBV6-2 or TRBV6-3 to TRBJ2-1; D gene uncertain. CDR1 MNHEY and CDR2 SVGEGT come from the germline V gene. The CDR3 runs to 12 residues. Trimming stripped 2 bases from V and 9 bases from J, with 8 bases between. CDR3 nucleotides: TGTGCCAGCAGTTACCCTGGGCGTGAGCAGTTCTTC. As protein: CASSYPGREQFF.

The J gene is TRBJ2-1, the V gene TRBV7-6; TRBD2 matches at 9 bases. The CDR3 spans 15 residues. J gave up 5 bases and V 0 bases, and 2 bases lay outside the gene matches. Germline CDR1 and CDR2: SGHVS and FNYEAQ. CDR3 nucleotide sequence: TGTGCCAGCAGCTTAGCCGGCGGGGGGGACAATGAGCAGTTCTTC. Protein: CASSLAGGGDNEQFF.

CDR3 bases: TGTGCCAGCAGCCCACCCTTGGGCGGGGTGAGCACAGATACGCAGTATTTT. Its translation is CASSPPLGGVSTDTQYF. The chain couples TRBV5-8 to TRBJ2-3, with a tentative D call TRBD2 (6 bases). CDR3 length: 17 amino acids. Trimming stripped 4 bases from V and 0 bases from J, with 18 bases between. Germline lookup yields CDR1 SGHTS and CDR2 YDEGEE. Combining the CDR3 with reference TRBV5-8 and TRBJ2-3 gives the whole variable domain EAGVTQSPTHLIKTRGQQATLRCSPISGHTSVYWYQQALGLGLQFLLWYDEGEERNRGNFPPRFSGRQFPNYSSELNVNALELEDSALYLCASSPPLGGVSTDTQYFGPGTRLTVL.

V usage is TRBV25-1 and J usage is TRBJ1-2; a weak D match, TRBD1 (6 bases). Trimming removed 2 bases from V and 5 bases from J, with 9 bases in between. CDR1 and CDR2 (germline): MGHDK, SYGVNS. This CDR3 spans 13 amino acids. CDR3 region: CASSEQGWYGYTF. The CDR3 coding sequence is TGTGCCAGCAGTGAACAGGGGTGGTATGGCTACACCTTC.

The chain uses TRBV5-1 and TRBJ2-7; 10 nucleotides match TRBD2. Germline V gene lookup returns CDR1 SGHRS and CDR2 YFSETQ. V shed 4 bases, J shed 2 bases, and the junction held 6 bases outside the gene matches. The CDR3 extends over 15 amino acids. The DNA for the CDR3 is TGCGCCAGCAGCCCCGATCTAGCGGGAGCCTACGAGCAGTACTTC. It yields the protein CASSPDLAGAYEQYF.

The chain links TRBV4-3 to TRBJ2-1, with 11 positions matching TRBD2. The CDR3 sequence is 16 residues long. Germline V CDR1 and CDR2: LGHNA, YSLEER. V was pared by 3 bases and J by 3 bases, with 4 bases of the junction left unmatched. The DNA for the CDR3 is TGCGCCAGCAGCCAGCACGGGACTAGCGGCTACAATGAGCAGTTCTTC. Translated, it gives CASSQHGTSGYNEQFF.

The chain links TRBV4-2 to TRBJ1-4; 8 bases map to TRBD1. The CDR3 is 19 amino acids. J was trimmed by 0 bases and V by 2 bases; bases with no gene match: 11. CDR1 LGHNA and CDR2 YNFKEQ come from the germline V gene. CDR3: CASSQPEQGGFSTNEKLFF. For the CDR3, the DNA is TGTGCCAGCAGCCAACCCGAACAGGGGGGATTCTCAACTAATGAAAAACTGTTTTTT.

The V gene is TRBV10-3, the J gene TRBJ1-1, with TRBD1 matching 8 bases. V was pared by 9 bases and J by 5 bases, with 8 bases of the junction left unmatched. CDR3 length equals 13 residues. Germline loops: CDR1 ENHRY, CDR2 SYGVKD. This CDR3 is CAIKGQEGTEAFF. The CDR3 DNA follows: TGTGCCATAAAGGGACAGGAGGGTACTGAAGCTTTCTTT.